This TCR beta chain comes out of a study of Graves' ophthalmopathy and Graves' hyperthyroidism. Study summary: Peripheral blood sampling occurred at initial diagnosis, before any treatment.

Clinicians made diagnoses from clinical symptoms, serum thyroxine, TRAb, thyroid ultrasound and orbital computed tomography. This clonotype was recorded at least ten times. Germline V gene sequence: CDR1 LGHDT, CDR2 YNNKEL (reference sequence). Trimming pared 4 bases from V and 8 bases from J, leaving 11 bases between. This CDR3 region has 13 residues. RNA served as the template for amplifying TCR beta CDR3 regions. HTBI-primed first-round RT-PCR preceded second-round multiplex PCR. TCRdb reprocessed the multiplex PCR reads via MiXCR and lists one record per CDR3 protein. This sample has under 60,000 distinct CDR3 sequences, with roughly half found just once.

Sample: peripheral blood. The chain recombines TRBV3-1 with TRBJ2-2; either TRBD1 or TRBD2 may supply D (5 bases each). The sequence was obtained from an adult woman with Graves' ophthalmopathy. CDR3 residues: CASSRGARGELFF. The CDR3 DNA is TGTGCCAGCAGCCGAGGGGCGCGAGGGGAGCTGTTTTTT.